A single sample gave rise to the 24 T cell receptor beta chains below, sequenced in a study of cytomegalovirus exposure and HLA in healthy donors. In the PCR, 60 Vbeta and 13 Jbeta primers were used. Sequencing used immunoSEQ multiplex PCR; TCRdb keeps in-frame clones, though not all of them. The data contain some 160,000 clones, approximately 84% of them singletons. The sample taken for sequencing was PBMCs. These receptors were collected from a middle-aged woman in good health and CMV-seropositive.

The chain employs TRBV15 and TRBJ1-2; 10 bases are a match to TRBD1. V lost 0 bases, J lost 14 bases, and 18 bases stayed unmatched. Germline lookup yields CDR1 LNHNV and CDR2 YYDKDF (reference sequence). CDR3 size: 17 residues. The CDR3 bases are TGTGCCACCAGCAGAGACTCCCCCGGGACAGGGGCCCCACAGGAGACCTTC. Translating it yields CATSRDSPGTGAPQETF.

The rearrangement links TRBV5-6 to TRBJ1-1; no firm D call. Looked up from germline, CDR1 is SGHDT and CDR2 is YYEEEE. The germline V and J ends were trimmed by 6 bases and 1 base, with 13 bases remaining between them. The CDR3 runs 14 residues. The CDR3 DNA sequence: TGTGCCAGCACCGGTGGAGTCCGGAACACTGAAGCTTTCTTT. Protein product: CASTGGVRNTEAFF.

The chain joins TRBV6-1 to TRBJ2-3; 11 bases fit TRBD2. The CDR3 extends over 15 amino acids. Germline lookup yields CDR1 MNHNS and CDR2 SASEGT. V shed 6 bases and J 2 bases; nucleotides not matched to a gene: 4. CDR3 DNA sequence: TGTGCCAGCAGCCGACTAGCGGGGTCCACAGATACGCAGTATTTT. It is translated as CASSRLAGSTDTQYF.

The table lists this clone with many counts. The chain employs TRBV7-8 and TRBJ2-7, with 8 bases identical to TRBD2. V was clipped by 5 bases and J by 3 bases; unmatched bases: 6. The length of the CDR3 is 14 residues. Germline values: CDR1 SGHVS, CDR2 FQNEAQ. CDR3 nucleotides: TGTGCCAGCAGCCCGGGGGGGCAGCGCTACGAGCAGTACTTC. Its translation: CASSPGGQRYEQYF. Based on the CDR3 plus reference TRBV7-8 and TRBJ2-7, the full variable domain is GAGVSQSPRYKVAKRGQDVALRCDPISGHVSLFWYQQALGQGPEFLTYFQNEAQLDKSGLPSDRFFAERPEGSVSTLKIQRTQQEDSAVYLCASSPGGQRYEQYFGPGTRLTVT.

Turning to this clone: This CDR3 is also generated by other DNA sequences in the sample. The chain joins TRBV7-8 to TRBJ1-2, with D unresolved. This CDR3 is 12 amino acids long. V was shortened by 1 base and J by 6 bases, with 6 bases between the two germline ends. Germline loops: CDR1 SGHVS, CDR2 FQNEAQ. The CDR3 nucleotides read TGTGCCAGCAGCTTAGTAGGAGATGGCTACACCTTC. It codes for CASSLVGDGYTF.

The chain recombines TRBV4-1 with TRBJ2-4, with D perhaps TRBD2 (5 bases). CDR3 size: 16 residues. Trimming pared 1 base from V and 1 base from J, leaving 11 bases between. Germline CDR1 reads MGHRA; CDR2 reads YSYEKL. In nucleotides, the CDR3 is TGCGCCAGCAGCCAAGTGGTTAGCGTGGCCAAAAACATTCAGTACTTC. This sequence encodes CASSQVVSVAKNIQYF.

The genes are TRBV7-8 and TRBJ1-6, with 7 bases lining up with TRBD1. This CDR3 comprises 16 residues. Germline lookup yields CDR1 SGHVS and CDR2 FQNEAQ. V lost 5 bases and J lost 9; bases outside the gene matches: 13. CDR3: CASSLPTGRVGSPLHF. The CDR3, as DNA: TGTGCCAGCAGCCTCCCGACAGGGCGGGTCGGTTCACCCCTCCACTTT. Based on the CDR3 plus reference TRBV7-8 and TRBJ1-6, the full variable domain is GAGVSQSPRYKVAKRGQDVALRCDPISGHVSLFWYQQALGQGPEFLTYFQNEAQLDKSGLPSDRFFAERPEGSVSTLKIQRTQQEDSAVYLCASSLPTGRVGSPLHFGNGTRLTVT.

The gene calls are TRBV5-1 and TRBJ1-6, with 9 bases identical to TRBD1. CDR3 size: 14 residues. Germline V gene data show CDR1 as SGHRS and CDR2 as YFSETQ. V dropped 5 bases and J dropped 9; count of bases not matched to a gene: 6. The DNA for the CDR3 is TGCGCCAGCAGTGAAGGGGACAGGGCTTCACCCCTCCACTTT. Translation gives CASSEGDRASPLHF.

The chain joins TRBV5-1 to TRBJ2-7; TRBD1 matches at 9 bases. The length of the CDR3 is 15 residues. The J segment lost 5 bases and the V segment lost 7 bases, leaving 13 bases of the junction unmatched. Germline V gene data show CDR1 as SGHRS and CDR2 as YFSETQ. The CDR3 coding sequence is TGCGCCAGCGGCCGGGGGGACAGGGACTTTGACGAGCAGTACTTC. This encodes CASGRGDRDFDEQYF.

This chain links TRBV5-1 with TRBJ1-1; perhaps TRBD1 as D (5 bases). V was clipped by 2 bases and J by 0 bases, with 17 bases between them. Germline V gene data show CDR1 as SGHRS and CDR2 as YFSETQ. This CDR3 has 17 amino acids. Written as DNA, the CDR3 is TGCGCCAGCAGCTTTTTCCCAGGGTCCGCGATGAACACTGAAGCTTTCTTT. Its protein product is CASSFFPGSAMNTEAFF.

J is TRBJ2-7 and V is TRBV30; a possible D gene is TRBD2 (6 bases). Germline V gene sequence: CDR1 GTSNPN, CDR2 SVGIG (reference sequence). CDR3 length: 12 residues. Between the trimmed V and J ends, which lost 2 bases and 7 bases, there was a span of 12 bases. The CDR3 coding sequence is TGTGCCTGGAGTCCCGGGGCGGGGGAGCAGTACTTC. Protein product: CAWSPGAGEQYF.

The chain is built from TRBV5-6 and TRBJ1-6; TRBD1 matches at 9 bases. V shed 3 bases and J 13 bases; nucleotides not matched to a gene: 8. Germline V CDR1 and CDR2: SGHDT, YYEEEE. This CDR3 is 14 amino acids long. The CDR3 DNA is TGTGCCAGCAGCTACCGGGACAGGGTGGGCCCCCTCCACTTT. The encoded protein is CASSYRDRVGPLHF.

This chain joins TRBV7-2 and TRBJ2-3; no clear D. The germline V gene encodes CDR1 SGHTA and CDR2 FQGNSA. The CDR3 is 13 residues long. V was trimmed by 1 base and J by 5 bases, leaving 7 bases between them. For the CDR3, the DNA is TGTGCCAGCAGCTTAGTCCCCAGAGATACGCAGTATTTT. Residues: CASSLVPRDTQYF. The variable domain in full, completed from reference TRBV7-2 and TRBJ2-3, reads GAGVSQSPSNKVTEKGKDVELRCDPISGHTALYWYRQSLGQGLEFLIYFQGNSAPDKSGLPSDRFSAERTGGSVSTLTIQRTQQEDSAVYLCASSLVPRDTQYFGPGTRLTVL.

The chain links TRBV10-3 to TRBJ1-2; 11 nucleotides line up with TRBD1. V lost 4 bases to trimming and J lost 8 bases; unmatched junction nucleotides: 9. The CDR3 spans 15 residues. The germline CDR1 and CDR2 sequences are ENHRY and SYGVKD. The DNA of the CDR3 is TGTGCCATCAGTGCCTCGGACAGGGGGCAGGAAGGCTACACCTTC. Its protein is CAISASDRGQEGYTF.

The chain carries TRBV30 and TRBJ2-1, with TRBD2 matching 8 bases. J lost 6 bases, V lost 8 bases, and 9 bases had no gene match. The CDR3 contains 13 residues. CDR1 is GTSNPN and CDR2 is SVGIG in the germline V gene (reference sequence). CDR3 DNA: TGTGCCGGAAGCGGGGGCCCCTTCAATGAGCAGTTCTTC. Its protein is CAGSGGPFNEQFF.

The chain has TRBV29-1 and TRBJ1-1, with a weak D call TRBD1 (5 bases). Germline V gene data show CDR1 as SQVTM and CDR2 as ANQGSEA. Trimming cost V 7 bases and J 5 bases, with 17 bases left between them. This CDR3 is 13 amino acids long. This CDR3 is CSANQGLGTEAFF. CDR3 in DNA: TGCAGCGCCAACCAGGGTTTGGGGACTGAAGCTTTCTTT.

This clone was observed a single time. The gene calls are TRBV27 and TRBJ2-7; D might be TRBD2 (6 bases). The germline V gene has CDR1 MNHEY and CDR2 SMNVEV (reference sequence). The CDR3 consists of 15 residues. The V end lost 5 bases, the J end lost 0 bases, and 14 bases lay between the germline ends. The CDR3 reads CASSHRRGGSYEQYF. The CDR3, as DNA: TGTGCCAGCAGTCACCGGCGGGGAGGCTCCTACGAGCAGTACTTC.

With regard to this clone: This sample includes further DNA sequences coding for the same CDR3. This sequence joins TRBV5-1 and TRBJ1-2; 8 bases fit TRBD1. V shed 0 bases, J shed 2 bases, and the junction held 3 bases outside the gene matches. The CDR3 extends over 15 amino acids. Germline CDR1 and CDR2: SGHRS and YFSETQ. This CDR3 reads CASSLGGTGNYGYTF. CDR3 nucleotides: TGCGCCAGCAGCTTGGGAGGGACAGGAAACTATGGCTACACCTTC.

This chain uses TRBV5-1 with TRBJ1-4, with no clear D. The CDR3 is made up of 15 amino acids. Germline V gene data show CDR1 as SGHRS and CDR2 as YFSETQ. Trimming shortened V by 0 bases and J by 0 bases, and 6 bases separated the two germline ends. CDR3 in amino acids: CASSLVVATNEKLFF. CDR3 bases: TGCGCCAGCAGCTTGGTAGTTGCAACTAATGAAAAACTGTTTTTT.

Worth noting for this clone: The junction and the germline gene differ at one end; a read error may be behind it. This chain joins TRBV6-5 and TRBJ2-6; possible D gene TRBD1, 5 bases. Germline CDR1 is MNHEY and CDR2 is SVGAGI. The CDR3 loop spans 15 amino acids. CDR3 nucleotide sequence: TGTGCCAGCAGTTACTTGATTTCTGGGGCCAACGGCCTGACTTTC. It encodes CASSYLISGANGLTF.

The V call is TRBV5-4, the J call TRBJ2-1; D is perhaps TRBD1 (6 bases). CDR3 length: 14 residues. The germline gives CDR1 SGHNT, CDR2 YYREEE (reference sequence). V gave up 4 bases and J gave up 9 bases, with 17 bases separating them. The chain's CDR3 is CASSLGPTGGEQFF. Written as DNA, the CDR3 is TGTGCCAGCAGCCTCGGCCCGACAGGAGGTGAGCAGTTCTTC.

V is TRBV5-1 and J is TRBJ1-1; tentative D call: TRBD1 (5 bases). The V end was cut by 0 bases, the J end by 5 bases, with 11 bases between. Germline lookup yields CDR1 SGHRS and CDR2 YFSETQ. The CDR3 has 14 amino acids. The CDR3: CASSLDRGGTEAFF. CDR3 in DNA: TGCGCCAGCAGCTTGGATCGGGGGGGGACTGAAGCTTTCTTT.

This chain uses TRBV6-6 with TRBJ1-2, with D perhaps matching TRBD1 (6 bases). The CDR3 has 14 residues. The V and J ends lost 3 bases and 7 bases respectively, with 15 bases between them. Germline CDR1 and CDR2: MNHNY and SVGAGI (reference sequence). CDR3 region: CASSYLMGAPGYTF. DNA of the CDR3: TGTGCCAGCAGTTATCTAATGGGGGCGCCTGGCTACACCTTC.

V is TRBV19 and J is TRBJ2-7; 8 bases agree with TRBD2. Germline values: CDR1 LNHDA, CDR2 SQIVND (reference sequence). With V trimmed by 4 bases and J by 7 bases, 15 bases remained unmatched. This CDR3 is 16 amino acids long. The CDR3 spells CASSTPGVAGLVEQYF. CDR3 DNA: TGTGCCAGTAGTACCCCCGGGGTAGCGGGGCTTGTGGAGCAGTACTTC.